These 13 T cell receptor beta chains share one sample of origin, sequenced in a study of OX40 agonist ivuxolimab in advanced cancers. Generated by immunoSEQ multiplex PCR, the TCRdb table keeps only in-frame clones and is missing some. The sample has 50,000 to 80,000 clones, 70% to 90% seen once. This material consisted of CD4+ or CD8+ T cells sorted from blood, taken in a trial of the OX40 agonist ivuxolimab. The origin of the receptors is an adult with an advanced solid tumor such as melanoma, head and neck, liver or kidney cancer.

This chain uses TRBV28 with TRBJ1-2, with 8 bases identical to TRBD1. CDR1 is MDHEN and CDR2 is SYDVKM in the germline V gene. V trimming: 3 bases; J trimming: 0 bases; junction bases outside the gene matches: 3. This CDR3 comprises 15 residues. CDR3 sequence reads: CASSFPTGANYGYTF. DNA of the CDR3: TGTGCCAGCAGTTTCCCGACAGGGGCTAACTATGGCTACACCTTC.

The chain carries TRBV7-2 and TRBJ2-7, with D possibly matching TRBD1 (6 bases). The V end lost 5 bases, the J end lost 5 bases, and 19 bases lay between the germline ends. The CDR3 extends over 15 amino acids. Germline loops: CDR1 SGHTA, CDR2 FQGNSA. CDR3 amino acids: CASSPGVGLFDEQYF. CDR3 DNA sequence: TGTGCCAGCAGCCCAGGGGTAGGATTATTCGACGAGCAGTACTTC.

The V and J genes are TRBV25-1 and TRBJ1-1; D not resolved. The CDR3 loop spans 16 amino acids. The germline CDR1 and CDR2 sequences are MGHDK and SYGVNS. V dropped 2 bases and J dropped 4 bases, with 17 bases sitting between them. CDR3 protein: CASSESSGRVVTEAFF. In DNA, the CDR3 is TGTGCCAGCAGTGAAAGTAGTGGGCGGGTGGTCACTGAAGCTTTCTTT.

CDR3 DNA: TGTGCCAGCAGCTTGGGACAGGGGGCCACAGATACGCAGTATTTT. Its protein is CASSLGQGATDTQYF. V gene TRBV5-4 combines with J gene TRBJ2-3; 10 bases fit TRBD1. Trimming cost V 0 bases and J 2 bases; bases outside gene matches: 0. The germline gives CDR1 SGHNT, CDR2 YYREEE (reference sequence). CDR3 length: 15 amino acids.

Regarding this clone: Other nucleotide sequences from this sample produce the same CDR3. The gene calls are TRBV7-2 and TRBJ2-6; 7 nucleotides match TRBD2. The junction had 2 bases not matched to a gene; V was cut back by 4 bases and J by 2 bases. Germline V gene lookup returns CDR1 SGHTA and CDR2 FQGNSA. This CDR3 has 15 amino acids. The CDR3 region is CASSSGGTGANVLTF. CDR3 bases: TGTGCCAGCAGCTCCGGGGGGACTGGGGCCAACGTCCTGACTTTC.

The rearrangement uses TRBV4-1 and TRBJ1-4; no clear D gene. Germline lookup yields CDR1 MGHRA and CDR2 YSYEKL. The CDR3 runs 15 residues. Trimming cost V 1 base and J 5 bases, with 11 bases left between them. CDR3: CASSQVARRNEKLFF. CDR3 in DNA: TGCGCCAGCAGCCAAGTGGCCAGGAGAAATGAAAAACTGTTTTTT.

This chain links TRBV7-3 with TRBJ2-3; TRBD1 might be the D (5 bases). This CDR3 comprises 14 residues. V lost 2 bases, J lost 2 bases, and 8 bases lay in between. Germline loops: CDR1 SGHTA, CDR2 FQGTGA. The chain's CDR3 is CASSLGASTDTQYF. CDR3 DNA sequence: TGTGCCAGCAGCTTAGGGGCATCCACAGATACGCAGTATTTT.

Only one count was recorded for this clone. The chain joins TRBV28 to TRBJ1-2; D is unclear. The length of the CDR3 is 14 residues. CDR1 is MDHEN and CDR2 is SYDVKM in the germline V gene. Trimming stripped 6 bases from V and 5 bases from J, with 16 bases between. The CDR3 bases are TGTGCCAGCAGCGCAGTTCTGAACAATTATGGCTACACCTTC. Translated: CASSAVLNNYGYTF.

This rearrangement joins TRBV28 to TRBJ2-5; the match to TRBD1 covers 7 bases. With V trimmed by 6 bases and J by 11 bases, 9 bases remained unmatched. Germline CDR1 is MDHEN and CDR2 is SYDVKM. The CDR3 consists of 12 residues. The CDR3 spells CASSPGQTRQYF. The CDR3, as DNA: TGTGCCAGCAGCCCGGGACAGACAAGGCAGTACTTC.

This clone was seen a handful of times. This chain uses TRBV28 with TRBJ1-6; weak D call: TRBD1 (5 bases). V shed 5 bases and J shed 11 bases, with 16 bases lying between them. The length of the CDR3 is 14 residues. Looked up from germline, CDR1 is MDHEN and CDR2 is SYDVKM. The CDR3 bases are TGTGCCAGCAGTCTCCGGGACCCCTGGACACCCCTCCACTTT. Protein product: CASSLRDPWTPLHF.

The chain recombines TRBV5-1 with TRBJ1-4; maybe TRBD1 (6 bases). CDR3 size: 14 residues. Looked up from germline, CDR1 is SGHRS and CDR2 is YFSETQ. The V gene lost 5 bases and the J gene lost 5 bases, with 13 bases spanning the gap. CDR3 loop: CASRKEQGNEKLFF. The CDR3 bases are TGCGCCAGCAGAAAGGAGCAGGGGAATGAAAAACTGTTTTTT.

The DNA for the CDR3 is TGTGCCAGCAGCTCCCCCAGCACAGATACGCAGTATTTT. Its protein product is CASSSPSTDTQYF. The rearrangement joins TRBV7-3 to TRBJ2-3; D is undetermined. V was shortened by 4 bases and J by 0 bases, with 5 bases between the two germline ends. The CDR3 runs to 13 residues. Germline assignment: CDR1 SGHTA and CDR2 FQGTGA. The whole variable domain, remainder taken from reference TRBV7-3 and TRBJ2-3, is GAGVSQTPSNKVTEKGKYVELRCDPISGHTALYWYRQSLGQGPEFLIYFQGTGAADDSGLPNDRFFAVRPEGSVSTLKIQRTERGDSAVYLCASSSPSTDTQYFGPGTRLTVL.

This chain uses TRBV6-1 with TRBJ2-4; a weak D match, TRBD2 (6 bases). V lost 7 bases and J lost 4, with 17 bases in between. The germline gives CDR1 MNHNS, CDR2 SASEGT. There are 15 residues in the CDR3. CDR3 in DNA: TGTGCCAGCATCCCCCGGGGGACGACAAAAAACATTCAGTACTTC. Translation: CASIPRGTTKNIQYF.